Listed below are T cell receptor beta chains from one sample, sequenced in a study of shared clonotypes between healthy human individuals. Some clones are missing from TCRdb's copy, which holds only in-frame ones; the method was immunoSEQ multiplex PCR. This repertoire shows more than 2 million clones, over 85% found once; its top ten account for more than 0.95%. The sequenced sample consisted of naive CD8+ T cells sorted from blood. The receptor source for this set is a man younger than 35 in good health. The CDR3 runs from the conserved cysteine through the conserved F or W. Each record gives: V gene, CDR3 length, J gene, clone size, D gene, CDR3 DNA, CDR3 protein. A D gene is named only where the DNA matches it firmly. Not all rows give a size; the values are once, few, many and, for expanded clones, a class.

TRBV5-6,13,TRBJ2-7,.,.,TGTGCCAGCAGCTTGGGAGGGAACTACGAGCAGTACTTC,CASSLGGNYEQYF
TRBV4-1,16,TRBJ2-3,.,TRBD2,TGCGCCAGCAGCCCAACCTCGGGGGGGCGCACAGATACGCAGTATTTT,CASSPTSGGRTDTQYF
TRBV5-8,12,TRBJ1-5,.,.,TGTGCCAGCAGCTTGTGGGCTCAGCCCCAGCATTTT,CASSLWAQPQHF
TRBV9,15,TRBJ1-4,.,.,TGTGCCAGCAGCCCGACGATTGAACGTAATGAAAAACTGTTTTTT,CASSPTIERNEKLFF
TRBV19,13,TRBJ2-7,.,.,TGTGCCAGTAGCCCCAGGGACGCCTACGAGCAGTACTTC,CASSPRDAYEQYF
TRBV4-3,15,TRBJ1-2,once,TRBD1,TGCGCCAGCAGCCAGGCCGGGCAGGGGGTCTATGGCTACACCTTC,CASSQAGQGVYGYTF
TRBV7-9,14,TRBJ2-7,once,.,TGTGCCAGCAGCTTAGCCTCGGGAGCGGACGAGCAGTACTTC,CASSLASGADEQYF
TRBV27,15,TRBJ2-7,.,.,TGTGCCAGCAGTCCCCGGATTGGCCTTTCCTACGAGCAGTACTTC,CASSPRIGLSYEQYF
TRBV28,14,TRBJ2-7,.,TRBD1,TGTGCCAGCAGGAAGACAGGGGACCCCGATGAGCAGTACTTC,CASRKTGDPDEQYF
TRBV9,16,TRBJ1-4,.,.,TGTGCCAGCAGCGTAGGAGGCGTAACAACTAATGAAAAACTGTTTTTT,CASSVGGVTTNEKLFF
TRBV5-6,16,TRBJ2-7,.,TRBD1,TGTGCCAGCAGCTTGCCCTTAGGGGACAGGGTTTACGAGCAGTACTTC,CASSLPLGDRVYEQYF
TRBV5-6,14,TRBJ2-5,.,.,TGTGCCAGCAGCTCGCCTCCAGATGACTGGACCCAGTACTTC,CASSSPPDDWTQYF
TRBV19,17,TRBJ2-1,once,TRBD2,TGTGCCAGTAGTTCAACCACTAGCGGGAGGGCCCTGGATGAGCAGTTCTTC,CASSSTTSGRALDEQFF
TRBV27,15,TRBJ2-2,.,TRBD2,TGTGCCAGCAGCCTAGCGGGGGGGCCCCACGGGGAGCTGTTTTTT,CASSLAGGPHGELFF
TRBV9,14,TRBJ2-7,.,.,TGTGCCAGCAGCGTTGGAGCGAGGGGGGAAGAGCAGTACTTC,CASSVGARGEEQYF
TRBV20-1,10,TRBJ2-5,.,.,TGCAGTGCTATCCCCCAGACCCAGTACTTC,CSAIPQTQYF
TRBV20-1,11,TRBJ1-2,.,.,TGCAGTGCCATAGACAGTTATGGCTACACCTTC,CSAIDSYGYTF
TRBV11-1,14,TRBJ2-7,.,.,TGTGCCAGCAGCTGGACCGAAGGGACCTACGAGCAGTACTTC,CASSWTEGTYEQYF
TRBV7-2,14,TRBJ1-1,once,TRBD1,TGTGCCAGCAGCTTTTACAGGGGGCAAGGGGAAGCTTTCTTT,CASSFYRGQGEAFF
TRBV27,19,TRBJ2-1,.,TRBD2,TGTGCCAGCAGTCCACTAGATTCGACTAGCGGAGCCTCCTACAATGAGCAGTTCTTC,CASSPLDSTSGASYNEQFF
TRBV28,12,TRBJ2-7,once,.,TGTGCCAGCAGTGGCAGGGAAGACGAGCAGTACTTC,CASSGREDEQYF
TRBV5-4,12,TRBJ2-7,.,.,TGTGCCAGCAGCTTGGGAGGGTACGAGCAGTACTTC,CASSLGGYEQYF
TRBV2,13,TRBJ2-3,.,TRBD2,TGTGCCAGCACTAGCGGCGTCACAGATACGCAGTATTTT,CASTSGVTDTQYF
TRBV12-1,15,TRBJ2-4,.,.,TGTGCCAGCAGCTTTCCGGGACCCTGGGGAAACATTCAGTACTTC,CASSFPGPWGNIQYF